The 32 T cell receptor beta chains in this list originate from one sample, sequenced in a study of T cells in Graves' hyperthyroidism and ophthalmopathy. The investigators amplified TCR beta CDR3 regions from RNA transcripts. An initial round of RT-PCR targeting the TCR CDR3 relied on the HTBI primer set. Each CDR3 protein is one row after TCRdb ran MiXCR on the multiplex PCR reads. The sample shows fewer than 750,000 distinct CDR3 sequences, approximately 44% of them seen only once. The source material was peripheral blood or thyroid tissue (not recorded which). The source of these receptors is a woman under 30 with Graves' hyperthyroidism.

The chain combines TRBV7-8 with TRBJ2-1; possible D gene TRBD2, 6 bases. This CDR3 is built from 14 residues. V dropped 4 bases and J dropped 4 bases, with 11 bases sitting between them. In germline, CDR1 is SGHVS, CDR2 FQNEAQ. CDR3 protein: CASSSSSVYNEQFF. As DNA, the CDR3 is TGTGCCAGCAGCTCCTCTAGCGTTTACAATGAGCAGTTCTTC.

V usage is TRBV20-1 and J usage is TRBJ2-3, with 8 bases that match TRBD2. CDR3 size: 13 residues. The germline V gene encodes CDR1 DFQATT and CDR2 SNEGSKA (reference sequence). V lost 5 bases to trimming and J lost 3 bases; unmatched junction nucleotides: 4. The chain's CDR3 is CSADSGETDTQYF. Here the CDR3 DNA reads TGCAGTGCTGATAGCGGGGAGACAGATACGCAGTATTTT.

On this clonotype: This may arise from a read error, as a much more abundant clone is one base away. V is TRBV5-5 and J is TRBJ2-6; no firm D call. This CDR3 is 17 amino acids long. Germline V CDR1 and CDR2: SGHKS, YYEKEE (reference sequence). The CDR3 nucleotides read TGTGCCTGCAGCCTAACATCACTCCGCTCTGGGGCCAACGTCCTGACTTTC. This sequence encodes CACSLTSLRSGANVLTF.

The chain's CDR3 is CSSSGVCHTHDALCSNQPQHF. The CDR3 DNA reads TGCAGCTCCTCTGGGGTTTGCCACACTCATGATGCACTGTGTAGCAATCAGCCCCAGCATTTT. V is TRBV29-1 and J is TRBJ1-5, with D unresolved. Germline V CDR1 and CDR2: SQVTM, ANQGSEA. The CDR3 sequence is 21 residues long. The V gene lost 8 bases and the J gene lost 0 bases, with 35 bases spanning the gap.

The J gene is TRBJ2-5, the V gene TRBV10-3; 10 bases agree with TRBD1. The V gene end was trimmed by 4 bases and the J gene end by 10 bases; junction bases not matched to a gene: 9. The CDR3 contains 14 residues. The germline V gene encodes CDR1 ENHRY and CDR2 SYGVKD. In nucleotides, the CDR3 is TGTGCCATCAGTGGGGGGGACAGGGGAGAAGACCAGTACTTC. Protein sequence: CAISGGDRGEDQYF.

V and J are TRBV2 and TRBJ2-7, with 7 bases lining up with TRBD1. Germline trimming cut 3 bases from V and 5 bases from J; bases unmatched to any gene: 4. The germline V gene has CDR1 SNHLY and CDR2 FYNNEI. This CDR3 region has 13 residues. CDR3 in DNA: TGTGCCAGCAGTGACTTCCAGGGGGACGAGCAGTACTTC. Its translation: CASSDFQGDEQYF.

The CDR3 loop reads CATSAVTGLYNEQYF. CDR3 DNA sequence: TGTGCCACCAGTGCTGTGACAGGGCTCTACAATGAGCAGTACTTC. The genes are TRBV24-1 and TRBJ2-7, with 7 nucleotides matching TRBD1. The CDR3 length is 15 residues. The V gene's germline CDR1 is KGHDR and CDR2 SFDVKD. The ends lost 5 bases at V and 7 bases at J; junction bases unmatched: 13.

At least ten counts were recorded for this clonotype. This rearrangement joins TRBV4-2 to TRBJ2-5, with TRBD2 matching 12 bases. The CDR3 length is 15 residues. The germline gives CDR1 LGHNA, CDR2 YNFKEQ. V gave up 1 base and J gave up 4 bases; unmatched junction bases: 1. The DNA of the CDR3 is TGTGCCAGCAGCCAAGGGACTAGCGGGACAGAGACCCAGTACTTC. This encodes CASSQGTSGTETQYF.

CDR3 residues: CASSPMAQGSTEAFF. CDR3 bases: TGTGCCAGCAGCCCTATGGCACAGGGCTCCACTGAAGCTTTCTTT. The chain employs TRBV25-1 and TRBJ1-1; D is possibly TRBD1 (6 bases). This CDR3 has 15 residues. Germline V gene sequence: CDR1 MGHDK, CDR2 SYGVNS. V was cut by 6 bases and J by 4 bases, with 18 bases left in between.

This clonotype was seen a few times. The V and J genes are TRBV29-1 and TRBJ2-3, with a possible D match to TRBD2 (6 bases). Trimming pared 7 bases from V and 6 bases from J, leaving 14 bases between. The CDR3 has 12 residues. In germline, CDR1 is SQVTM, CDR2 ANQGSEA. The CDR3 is CSAGAPVDTQYF. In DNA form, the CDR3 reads TGCAGCGCGGGAGCCCCCGTGGATACGCAGTATTTT.

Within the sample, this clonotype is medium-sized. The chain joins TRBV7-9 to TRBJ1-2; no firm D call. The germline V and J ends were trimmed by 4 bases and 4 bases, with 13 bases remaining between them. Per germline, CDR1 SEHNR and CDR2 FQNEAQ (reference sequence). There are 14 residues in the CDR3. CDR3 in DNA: TGTGCCAGCAGCTATGCACGGACCCTCTATGGCTACACCTTC. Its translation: CASSYARTLYGYTF.

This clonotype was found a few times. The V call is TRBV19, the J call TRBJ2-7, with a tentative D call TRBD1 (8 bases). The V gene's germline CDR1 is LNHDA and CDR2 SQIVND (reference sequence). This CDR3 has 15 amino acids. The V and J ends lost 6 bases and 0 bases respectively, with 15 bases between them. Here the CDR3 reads CASSGRTGSSYEQYF. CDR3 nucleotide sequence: TGTGCCAGTAGCGGGAGGACAGGGAGCTCCTACGAGCAGTACTTC.

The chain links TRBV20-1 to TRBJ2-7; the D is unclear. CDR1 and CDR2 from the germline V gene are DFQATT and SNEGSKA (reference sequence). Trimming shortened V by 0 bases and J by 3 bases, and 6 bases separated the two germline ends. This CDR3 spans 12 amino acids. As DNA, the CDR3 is TGCAGTGCTAGAGAGGGATTCTACGAGCAGTACTTC. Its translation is CSAREGFYEQYF.

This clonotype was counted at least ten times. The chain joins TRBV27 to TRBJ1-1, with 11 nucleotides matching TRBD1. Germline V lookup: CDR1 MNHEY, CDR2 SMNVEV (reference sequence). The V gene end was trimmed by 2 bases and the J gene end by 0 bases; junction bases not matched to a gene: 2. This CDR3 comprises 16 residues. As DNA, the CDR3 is TGTGCCAGCAGTTTAAGGACAGGGGGCATGAACACTGAAGCTTTCTTT. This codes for CASSLRTGGMNTEAFF.

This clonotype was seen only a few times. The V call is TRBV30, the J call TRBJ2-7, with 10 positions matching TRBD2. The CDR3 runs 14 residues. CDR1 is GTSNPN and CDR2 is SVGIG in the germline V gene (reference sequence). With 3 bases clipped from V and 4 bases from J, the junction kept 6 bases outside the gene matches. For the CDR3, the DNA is TGTGCCTGGAGGCCGGGACTAGCGAGTTACGAGCAGTACTTC. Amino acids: CAWRPGLASYEQYF.

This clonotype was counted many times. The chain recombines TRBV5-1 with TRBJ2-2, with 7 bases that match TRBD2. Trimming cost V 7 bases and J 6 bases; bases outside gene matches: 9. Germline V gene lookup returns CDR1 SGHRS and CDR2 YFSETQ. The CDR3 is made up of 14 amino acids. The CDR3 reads CASRGLDRSGELFF. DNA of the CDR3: TGCGCCAGCCGCGGACTAGACCGTTCCGGGGAGCTGTTTTTT.

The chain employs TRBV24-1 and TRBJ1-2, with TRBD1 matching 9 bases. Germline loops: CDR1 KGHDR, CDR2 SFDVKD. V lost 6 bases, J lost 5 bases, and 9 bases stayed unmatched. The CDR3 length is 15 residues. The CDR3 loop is CATSRGPGQGYGYTF. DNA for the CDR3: TGTGCCACCAGTCGGGGACCGGGACAGGGATATGGCTACACCTTC.

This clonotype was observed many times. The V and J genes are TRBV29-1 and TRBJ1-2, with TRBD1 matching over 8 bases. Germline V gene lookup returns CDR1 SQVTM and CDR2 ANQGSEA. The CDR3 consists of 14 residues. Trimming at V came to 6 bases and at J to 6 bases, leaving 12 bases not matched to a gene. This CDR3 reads CSVLDREVADGYTF. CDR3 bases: TGCAGCGTCTTGGACAGGGAGGTCGCGGATGGCTACACCTTC. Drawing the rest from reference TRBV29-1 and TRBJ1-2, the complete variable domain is SAVISQKPSRDICQRGTSLTIQCQVDSQVTMMFWYRQQPGQSLTLIATANQGSEATYESGFVIDKFPISRPNLTFSTLTVSNMSPEDSSIYLCSVLDREVADGYTFGSGTRLTVV.

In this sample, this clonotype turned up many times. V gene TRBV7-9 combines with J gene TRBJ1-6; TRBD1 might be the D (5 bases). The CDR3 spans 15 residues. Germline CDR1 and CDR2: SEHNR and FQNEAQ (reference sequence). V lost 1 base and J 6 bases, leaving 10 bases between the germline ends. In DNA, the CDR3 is TGTGCCAGCAGCTTAGAAGGGCAGGGTAATTCACCCCTCCACTTT. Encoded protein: CASSLEGQGNSPLHF.

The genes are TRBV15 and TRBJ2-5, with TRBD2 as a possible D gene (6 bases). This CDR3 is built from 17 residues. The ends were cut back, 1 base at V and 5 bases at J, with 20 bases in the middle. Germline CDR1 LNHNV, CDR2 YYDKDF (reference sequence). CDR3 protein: CATSRVGDGSGRETQYF. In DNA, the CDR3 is TGTGCCACCAGCAGAGTGGGCGACGGGAGTGGAAGGGAGACCCAGTACTTC. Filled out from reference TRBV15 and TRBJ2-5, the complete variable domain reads DAMVIQNPRYQVTQFGKPVTLSCSQTLNHNVMYWYQQKSSQAPKLLFHYYDKDFNNEADTPDNFQSRRPNTSFCFLDIRSPGLGDTAMYLCATSRVGDGSGRETQYFGPGTRLLVL.

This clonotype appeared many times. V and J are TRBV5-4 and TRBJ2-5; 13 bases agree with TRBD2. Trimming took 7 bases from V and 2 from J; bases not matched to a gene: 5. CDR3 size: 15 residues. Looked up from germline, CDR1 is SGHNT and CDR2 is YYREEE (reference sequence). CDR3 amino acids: CASSGLAGVQETQYF. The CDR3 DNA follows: TGTGCCAGCTCAGGACTAGCGGGAGTTCAAGAGACCCAGTACTTC.

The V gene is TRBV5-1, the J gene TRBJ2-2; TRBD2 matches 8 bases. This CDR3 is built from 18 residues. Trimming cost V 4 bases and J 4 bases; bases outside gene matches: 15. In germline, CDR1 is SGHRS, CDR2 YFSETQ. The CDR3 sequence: CASSPTQGGGSFTGELFF. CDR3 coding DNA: TGCGCCAGCAGCCCAACCCAAGGCGGGGGGTCGTTCACCGGGGAGCTGTTTTTT.

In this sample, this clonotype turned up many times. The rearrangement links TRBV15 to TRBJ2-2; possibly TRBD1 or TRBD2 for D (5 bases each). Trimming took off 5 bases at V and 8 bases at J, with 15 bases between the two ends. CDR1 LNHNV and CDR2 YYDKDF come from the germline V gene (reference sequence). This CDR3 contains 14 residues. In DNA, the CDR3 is TGTGCCACCAGCCACCGGACCGGGACGGGGGAGCTGTTTTTT. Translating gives CATSHRTGTGELFF.

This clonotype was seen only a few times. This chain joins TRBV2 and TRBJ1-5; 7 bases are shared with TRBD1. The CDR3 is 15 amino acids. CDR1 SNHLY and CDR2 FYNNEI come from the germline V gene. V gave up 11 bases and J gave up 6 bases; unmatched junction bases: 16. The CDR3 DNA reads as TGTGCCTCCCAAGGGCCGGGACAGCTCGGTCAGCCCCAGCATTTT. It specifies CASQGPGQLGQPQHF.

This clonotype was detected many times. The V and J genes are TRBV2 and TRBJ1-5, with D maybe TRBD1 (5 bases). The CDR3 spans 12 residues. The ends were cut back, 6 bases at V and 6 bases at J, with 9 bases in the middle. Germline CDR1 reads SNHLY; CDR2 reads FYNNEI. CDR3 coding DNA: TGTGCCAGCAGCAGGGACGGTCAGCCCCAGCATTTT. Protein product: CASSRDGQPQHF. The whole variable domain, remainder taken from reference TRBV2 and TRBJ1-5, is EPEVTQTPSHQVTQMGQEVILRCVPISNHLYFYWYRQILGQKVEFLVSFYNNEISEKSEIFDDQFSVERPDGSNFTLKIRSTKLEDSAMYFCASSRDGQPQHFGDGTRLSIL.

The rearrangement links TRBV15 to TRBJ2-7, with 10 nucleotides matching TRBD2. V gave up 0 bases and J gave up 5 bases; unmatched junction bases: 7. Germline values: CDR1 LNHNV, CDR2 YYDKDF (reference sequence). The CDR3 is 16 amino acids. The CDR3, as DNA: TGTGCCACCAGCAGAGATTCTAGCGGGAGTCGGCACGAGCAGTACTTC. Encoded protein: CATSRDSSGSRHEQYF.

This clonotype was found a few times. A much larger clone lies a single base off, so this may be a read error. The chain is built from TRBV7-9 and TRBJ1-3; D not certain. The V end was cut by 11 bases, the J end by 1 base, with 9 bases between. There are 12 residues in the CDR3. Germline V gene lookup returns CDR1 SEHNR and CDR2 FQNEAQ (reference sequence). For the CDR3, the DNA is TGTGCCGGCACCGTATCTGGAAACACCATATATTTT. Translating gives CAGTVSGNTIYF.

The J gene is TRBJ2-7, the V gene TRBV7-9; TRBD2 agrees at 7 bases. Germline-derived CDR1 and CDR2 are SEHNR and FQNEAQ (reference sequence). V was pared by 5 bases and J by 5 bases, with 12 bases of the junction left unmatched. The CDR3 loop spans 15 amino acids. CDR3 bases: TGTGCCAGCAGCCGAACTAGCGCACAGCCTGACGAGCAGTACTTC. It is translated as CASSRTSAQPDEQYF.

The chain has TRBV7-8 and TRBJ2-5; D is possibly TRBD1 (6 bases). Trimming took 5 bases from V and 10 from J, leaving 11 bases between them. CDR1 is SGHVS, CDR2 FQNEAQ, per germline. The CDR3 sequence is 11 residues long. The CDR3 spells CASSLGAYQYF. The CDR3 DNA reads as TGTGCCAGCAGCCTGGGGGCGTACCAGTACTTC. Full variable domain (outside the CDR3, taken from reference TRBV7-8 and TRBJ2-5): GAGVSQSPRYKVAKRGQDVALRCDPISGHVSLFWYQQALGQGPEFLTYFQNEAQLDKSGLPSDRFFAERPEGSVSTLKIQRTQQEDSAVYLCASSLGAYQYFGPGTRLLVL.

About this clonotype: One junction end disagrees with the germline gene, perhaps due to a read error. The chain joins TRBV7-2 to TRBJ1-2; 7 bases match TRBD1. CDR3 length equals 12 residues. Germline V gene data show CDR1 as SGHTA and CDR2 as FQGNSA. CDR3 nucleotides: TGTGCCAGCAGCGTAGCAGCAGGGGGAAACACCTTC. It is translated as CASSVAAGGNTF.

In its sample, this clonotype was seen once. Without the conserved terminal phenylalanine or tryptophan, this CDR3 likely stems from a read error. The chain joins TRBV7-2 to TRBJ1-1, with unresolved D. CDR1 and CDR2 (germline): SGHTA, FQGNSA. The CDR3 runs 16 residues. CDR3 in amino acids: CASSLKVSRYFTEAFS. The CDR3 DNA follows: TGTGCCAGCAGCTTAAAGGTCAGCCGGTATTTCACTGAGGCTTTCTCT.

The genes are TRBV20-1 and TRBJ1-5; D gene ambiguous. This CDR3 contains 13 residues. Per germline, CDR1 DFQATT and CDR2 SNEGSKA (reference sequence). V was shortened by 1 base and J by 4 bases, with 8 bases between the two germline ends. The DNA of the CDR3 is TGCAGTGCTAGAGGGGTAGCAAATCAGCCCCAGCATTTT. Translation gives CSARGVANQPQHF.